The clone carrying this T cell receptor beta chain was counted many times. This sample stems from a study of human T cells and chemical hapten exposure. Time point indicated: patch test 2, 6 weeks after DPC sensitization. Indicated treatment: therapeutic diphenylcyclopropenone sensitization with weekly scalp DPC. The total RNA was obtained from whole blood that was not fractionated. Germline CDR1 SGHTA, CDR2 FQGNSA. The CDR3 spans 13 residues. V lost 0 bases, J lost 6 bases, and 6 bases lay in between. What the library attached to individual cDNA molecules were unique molecular identifiers. A single record per CDR3 protein comes from TCRdb applying MiXCR to the RACE reads. The sample consists of over 85,000 distinct CDR3 sequences, 7.5% to 10% of them appearing once.

The sequence derives from a woman aged 40 to 50 with alopecia areata. Some clones in this sample may be carry-over from other donors' samples. V gene TRBV7-2 combines with J gene TRBJ2-1; D uncertain. The source was whole blood, collected in connection with sensitization to the hapten diphenylcyclopropenone (DPC). The CDR3 sequence: CASSLAQINEQFF. The CDR3 nucleotides are TGTGCCAGCAGCTTAGCCCAAATCAATGAGCAGTTCTTC.